The 31 T cell receptor beta chains reported below all come from one sample, sequenced in a study of graft-versus-host responses after intestinal transplantation (dated by TCRdb to the early 2020s). In the paper's terms, the time point label means: cells obtained before transplantation from donor or recipient. Libraries were built with the immunoSEQ multiplex PCR assay. TCRdb limited this immuneACCESS table to in-frame rearrangements with V and J called. A share of clones is missing; checked studies link under half to unresolved V genes, and the rest is unexplained. This sample gives some 110,000 clones in total; about 92% of them show up just once. Less than 1.5% of the sample is taken by the ten largest. The antigens for these receptors are not known. Sequenced material: unstimulated CD8+ T cells sorted from spleen or lymph node cells, taken before transplant. Receptors were obtained from a human donor who was the organ donor for an intestinal transplant.

The CDR3: CASSQTPGREGPPFYNEQFF. For the CDR3, the DNA is TGCGCCAGCAGCCAGACCCCCGGCAGGGAGGGACCCCCCTTTTACAATGAGCAGTTCTTC. The J gene is TRBJ2-1, the V gene TRBV4-1; 7 positions match TRBD2. J gave up 4 bases and V 3 bases, and 21 bases lay outside the gene matches. The CDR3 sequence is 20 residues long. CDR1 is MGHRA and CDR2 is YSYEKL in the germline V gene.

This chain connects TRBV7-9 to TRBJ2-7; TRBD2 matches 7 bases. Looked up from germline, CDR1 is SEHNR and CDR2 is FQNEAQ (reference sequence). CDR3 length: 13 residues. J lost 7 bases, V lost 4 bases, and 7 bases had no gene match. DNA for the CDR3: TGTGCCAGCAGCTCGAATAGCGGGCGGGAGCAGTACTTC. Encoded protein: CASSSNSGREQYF.

The genes are TRBV2 and TRBJ2-1; TRBD2 might be the D (7 bases). Germline loops: CDR1 SNHLY, CDR2 FYNNEI. The CDR3 extends over 14 amino acids. Trimming left V 6 bases short and J 11 bases short, with 20 bases between. CDR3 protein: CASSTWGGQNQQFF. As DNA, the CDR3 is TGTGCCAGCAGCACATGGGGGGGACAAAATCAGCAGTTCTTC.

The gene calls are TRBV12-1 and TRBJ2-7; whether TRBD2, the table's D call, matches the DNA was not checked. TRBV12-1 is marked as a pseudogene. The CDR3 spans 16 residues. The CDR3 DNA reads TGTGCCAGCAGCTTGAAACGCGGGGTGAGCTCCTACGAGCAGTACTTC. This encodes CASSLKRGVSSYEQYF.

The sample holds one count of this clone. This chain joins TRBV29-1 and TRBJ1-4; D might be TRBD1 (5 bases). The CDR3 loop spans 14 amino acids. Germline V lookup: CDR1 SQVTM, CDR2 ANQGSEA. V lost 0 bases, J lost 7 bases, and 12 bases lay in between. DNA of the CDR3: TGCAGCGTTGAAGATCTGGGGGACCCTGAAAAACTGTTTTTT. Amino acid sequence: CSVEDLGDPEKLFF.

V is TRBV19 and J is TRBJ2-1; tentative D call: TRBD2 (5 bases). Trimming pared 3 bases from V and 2 bases from J, leaving 14 bases between. The CDR3 loop spans 16 amino acids. The germline V gene encodes CDR1 LNHDA and CDR2 SQIVND (reference sequence). CDR3 bases: TGTGCCAGTAGTATTATTGGTGGGAGCCCCTACAATGAGCAGTTCTTC. This gives the protein CASSIIGGSPYNEQFF.

The chain recombines TRBV19 with TRBJ1-5; 7 bases fit TRBD1. Germline-derived CDR1 and CDR2 are LNHDA and SQIVND (reference sequence). The CDR3 loop spans 17 amino acids. With V trimmed by 5 bases and J by 3 bases, 13 bases remained unmatched. The chain's CDR3 is CASSDRDSRVANQPQHF. CDR3 sequence (DNA): TGTGCCAGTAGTGACCGGGACAGTCGTGTTGCCAATCAGCCCCAGCATTTT.

This chain joins TRBV15 and TRBJ1-1, with no clear D. Germline loops: CDR1 LNHNV, CDR2 YYDKDF (reference sequence). The CDR3 extends over 12 amino acids. V gave up 1 base and J gave up 7 bases, with 7 bases separating them. CDR3 amino acids: CATSRGAVEAFF. The CDR3 coding sequence is TGTGCCACCAGCAGAGGGGCAGTTGAAGCTTTCTTT.

This chain joins TRBV6-1 and TRBJ2-3; 9 positions match TRBD2. The germline CDR1 and CDR2 sequences are MNHNS and SASEGT. The V segment lost 4 bases and the J segment 4 bases; nucleotides outside the gene matches: 18. The CDR3 is 19 amino acids. CDR3 residues: CASSAVPTSGTSIPDTQYF. The CDR3 coding sequence is TGTGCCAGCAGTGCCGTCCCTACCTCTGGGACTAGCATTCCAGATACGCAGTATTTT.

V and J are TRBV5-1 and TRBJ2-1; 9 nucleotides align to TRBD1. The CDR3 is 14 amino acids. The junction had 5 bases not matched to a gene; V was cut back by 1 base and J by 9 bases. CDR1 is SGHRS, CDR2 YFSETQ, per germline. The CDR3 DNA reads as TGCGCCAGCAGCTTGACAGGGGGCGGCTTTGAGCAGTTCTTC. Amino acid sequence: CASSLTGGGFEQFF.

This chain connects TRBV5-1 to TRBJ2-2, with TRBD2 matching 9 bases. This CDR3 spans 18 amino acids. Germline V CDR1 and CDR2: SGHRS, YFSETQ. Trimming at V came to 5 bases and at J to 4 bases, leaving 15 bases not matched to a gene. CDR3 residues: CASSGSVFSGSSTGELFF. The CDR3 coding sequence is TGCGCCAGCAGTGGATCGGTATTTAGCGGGAGTAGCACCGGGGAGCTGTTTTTT.

The rearrangement uses TRBV7-2 and TRBJ2-1; tentative D call: TRBD2 (5 bases). The CDR3 extends over 16 amino acids. Germline CDR1 reads SGHTA; CDR2 reads FQGNSA. V lost 4 bases and J 0 bases, leaving 13 bases between the germline ends. CDR3 in DNA: TGTGCCAGCAGCTCCAAGCGGATGAGCTCCTACAATGAGCAGTTCTTC. Its protein is CASSSKRMSSYNEQFF. Looking up the rest from reference TRBV7-2 and TRBJ2-1 gives the full variable domain: GAGVSQSPSNKVTEKGKDVELRCDPISGHTALYWYRQSLGQGLEFLIYFQGNSAPDKSGLPSDRFSAERTGGSVSTLTIQRTQQEDSAVYLCASSSKRMSSYNEQFFGPGTRLTVL.

The count of this clone is one. This rearrangement joins TRBV14 to TRBJ2-3, with D uncertain. Germline V CDR1 and CDR2: SGHDN, FVKESK. With 0 bases removed from V and 6 bases from J, the gap between germline ends came to 13 bases. This CDR3 has 15 residues. The CDR3 region has the DNA TGTGCCAGCAGCCAAGAGGAGAGGCTCACGGATACGCAGTATTTT. Amino acids: CASSQEERLTDTQYF.

V gene TRBV29-1 combines with J gene TRBJ2-3, with D perhaps matching TRBD2 (7 bases). This CDR3 contains 13 residues. The germline V and J ends were trimmed by 4 bases and 4 bases, with 12 bases remaining between them. Looked up from germline, CDR1 is SQVTM and CDR2 is ANQGSEA. CDR3 in DNA: TGCAGCGTTGTCAGGGAGGGGGCAGATACGCAGTATTTT. Translation: CSVVREGADTQYF.

Of note for this clone: The sample holds other DNA sequences that translate to the same CDR3. The chain employs TRBV7-2 and TRBJ2-2; D gene ambiguous. Germline V CDR1 and CDR2: SGHTA, FQGNSA. V gave up 4 bases and J gave up 3 bases, with 9 bases separating them. The CDR3 contains 14 residues. CDR3 coding DNA: TGTGCCAGCAGCTCCGGGCCTTACACCGGGGAGCTGTTTTTT. This translates into CASSSGPYTGELFF.

The genes are TRBV4-1 and TRBJ2-3; tentatively, D is TRBD2 (5 bases). The CDR3 is made up of 15 amino acids. CDR1 is MGHRA, CDR2 YSYEKL, per germline. Trimming took off 0 bases at V and 2 bases at J, with 9 bases between the two ends. The CDR3 loop reads CASSQEPGITDTQYF. CDR3 DNA sequence: TGCGCCAGCAGCCAAGAACCGGGGATCACAGATACGCAGTATTTT.

V gene TRBV2 combines with J gene TRBJ2-7; D call uncertain. V lost 3 bases and J lost 3, with 18 bases in between. The V gene's germline CDR1 is SNHLY and CDR2 FYNNEI. The CDR3 totals 16 residues. Here the CDR3 reads CASSDPSIGHNYEQYF. In DNA, the CDR3 is TGTGCCAGCAGTGATCCCTCCATCGGGCACAACTACGAGCAGTACTTC.

This clone showed up just once. The chain links TRBV9 to TRBJ1-1; maybe TRBD1 (5 bases). V was pared by 1 base and J by 5 bases, with 18 bases between. This CDR3 has 16 residues. Germline V lookup: CDR1 SGDLS, CDR2 YYNGEE. CDR3 DNA: TGTGCCAGCAGCGTATTCGTAGGGGCCCGCGGTACTGAAGCTTTCTTT. This translates into CASSVFVGARGTEAFF.

This clone was detected only once. This chain joins TRBV5-6 and TRBJ2-1; 8 bases match TRBD1. Per the germline V gene, CDR1 is SGHDT and CDR2 is YYEEEE. This CDR3 region has 13 residues. The ends lost 2 bases at V and 6 bases at J; junction bases unmatched: 1. The DNA of the CDR3 is TGTGCCAGCAGCTTTACAGGGGGCAATGAGCAGTTCTTC. Protein sequence: CASSFTGGNEQFF.

The gene calls are TRBV6-1 and TRBJ2-7; a weak D match, TRBD1 (5 bases). Germline V gene data show CDR1 as MNHNS and CDR2 as SASEGT. This CDR3 region has 13 residues. Trimming removed 7 bases from V and 0 bases from J, with 10 bases in between. In nucleotides, the CDR3 is TGTGCCAGCAAGGGGTACTCCTCCTACGAGCAGTACTTC. The encoded protein is CASKGYSSYEQYF.

CDR3 DNA: TGTGCCAGCAGCTTAGCTCCTGAATGGACTAGCGGGAGGCTAAGAGAGACCCAGTACTTC. It specifies CASSLAPEWTSGRLRETQYF. The rearrangement joins TRBV7-2 to TRBJ2-5, with 14 bases fitting TRBD2. The J segment lost 4 bases and the V segment lost 0 bases, leaving 13 bases of the junction unmatched. Germline assignment: CDR1 SGHTA and CDR2 FQGNSA. This CDR3 contains 20 residues.

This chain joins TRBV9 and TRBJ2-1; possible D gene TRBD2, 5 bases. From germline, CDR1 is SGDLS and CDR2 YYNGEE. The germline V and J ends were trimmed by 4 bases and 5 bases, with 16 bases remaining between them. The CDR3 is made up of 15 amino acids. CDR3 sequence (DNA): TGTGCCAGCAGCCCAAGAAGAGGGAGTGACAATGAGCAGTTCTTC. As protein: CASSPRRGSDNEQFF. Supplemented by reference TRBV9 and TRBJ2-1, the full variable domain reads DSGVTQTPKHLITATGQRVTLRCSPRSGDLSVYWYQQSLDQGLQFLIQYYNGEERAKGNILERFSAQQFPDLHSELNLSSLELGDSALYFCASSPRRGSDNEQFFGPGTRLTVL.

This chain connects TRBV11-2 to TRBJ2-3, with D uncertain. This CDR3 contains 13 residues. Looked up from germline, CDR1 is SGHAT and CDR2 is FQNNGV. The ends were cut back, 1 base at V and 2 bases at J, with 4 bases in the middle. This CDR3 is CASSLVTTDTQYF. CDR3 DNA sequence: TGTGCCAGCAGCTTAGTTACCACAGATACGCAGTATTTT.

The rearrangement joins TRBV10-3 to TRBJ2-1, with 7 bases that match TRBD2. The junction had 10 bases not matched to a gene; V was cut back by 6 bases and J by 8 bases. This CDR3 is 14 amino acids long. Germline CDR1 ENHRY, CDR2 SYGVKD. CDR3 coding DNA: TGTGCCATCAGCCGGGGGAGGGAGGTCGATGAGCAGTTCTTC. Amino acids: CAISRGREVDEQFF.

The CDR3 here is CSVEAGGRDYGYTF. The CDR3 region has the DNA TGCAGCGTTGAAGCCGGGGGCAGGGACTATGGCTACACCTTC. The chain carries TRBV29-1 and TRBJ1-2; tentative D call: TRBD1 (6 bases). CDR1 is SQVTM, CDR2 ANQGSEA, per germline. The CDR3 sequence is 14 residues long. Trimming cost V 1 base and J 3 bases, with 12 bases left between them.

The gene calls are TRBV2 and TRBJ2-5; 7 bases are a match to TRBD2. The CDR3 runs 15 residues. V gave up 4 bases and J gave up 1 base; unmatched junction bases: 6. Germline V gene sequence: CDR1 SNHLY, CDR2 FYNNEI. Here the CDR3 reads CASSAAGTLQETQYF. CDR3 bases: TGTGCCAGCAGTGCAGCGGGAACCCTCCAAGAGACCCAGTACTTC.

CDR3 in amino acids: CASSQLGGYGYTF. In DNA form, the CDR3 reads TGCGCCAGCAGCCAACTAGGGGGTTATGGCTACACCTTC. This chain connects TRBV4-1 to TRBJ1-2, with D perhaps matching TRBD1 (6 bases). Germline CDR1 is MGHRA and CDR2 is YSYEKL. V shed 2 bases and J shed 5 bases, with 9 bases lying between them. The CDR3 consists of 13 residues.

The V gene is TRBV25-1, the J gene TRBJ2-4; perhaps TRBD1 as D (6 bases). The CDR3 length is 12 residues. Germline CDR1 is MGHDK and CDR2 is SYGVNS. V lost 5 bases and J 6 bases, leaving 8 bases between the germline ends. This CDR3 is CASSQQGNIQYF. The CDR3 bases are TGTGCCAGCAGTCAACAGGGAAACATTCAGTACTTC.

This chain connects TRBV29-1 to TRBJ2-7; tentatively, D is TRBD1 (5 bases). Germline CDR1 and CDR2: SQVTM and ANQGSEA. Trimming left V 7 bases short and J 5 bases short, with 15 bases between. This CDR3 contains 12 residues. The CDR3 DNA reads as TGCAGCGCGTACCAGGGCGGCCACGAGCAGTACTTC. Translating gives CSAYQGGHEQYF.

In its sample, this clone was seen once. This chain connects TRBV6-5 to TRBJ1-1, with D hard to call. This CDR3 is built from 14 residues. Germline lookup yields CDR1 MNHEY and CDR2 SVGAGI. The ends were cut back, 0 bases at V and 6 bases at J, with 11 bases in the middle. CDR3 nucleotides: TGTGCCAGCAGTTACTCGAGCCAGTTCCCTGAAGCTTTCTTT. Translated: CASSYSSQFPEAFF.

J is TRBJ2-3 and V is TRBV4-3; 7 bases map to TRBD1. The CDR3 spans 15 residues. Germline lookup yields CDR1 LGHNA and CDR2 YSLEER. After removal of 1 base from V and 3 bases from J, the junction contained 4 bases not matched to a gene. DNA of the CDR3: TGCGCCAGCAGCCAAGCCCCAGGGGGAACAGATACGCAGTATTTT. The encoded protein is CASSQAPGGTDTQYF.